This section outlines one T cell receptor beta chain sequence together with its context. The entirety of the isolated RNA underwent reverse transcription, so expressed TCRB transcripts were sequenced. Generated by immunoSEQ multiplex PCR, the TCRdb table keeps only in-frame clones and is missing some. The profile shows nearly 350,000 clones, around 7.6% of them singletons. The V segment lost 4 bases and the J segment 2 bases; nucleotides outside the gene matches: 3. The CDR3 is 16 residues long. Germline loops: CDR1 LNHNV, CDR2 YYDKDF (reference sequence). These data belong to a study of beta chain features in type 1 diabetes.

The sequencing input was central memory CD4+ T cells from blood. This receptor was identified in a young woman in good health. The chain has TRBV15 and TRBJ2-6, with 9 bases fitting TRBD1. The CDR3 nucleotides read TGTGCCACCAGCAAACGACAGGGGGCTGGGGCCAACGTCCTGACTTTC. This codes for CATSKRQGAGANVLTF.